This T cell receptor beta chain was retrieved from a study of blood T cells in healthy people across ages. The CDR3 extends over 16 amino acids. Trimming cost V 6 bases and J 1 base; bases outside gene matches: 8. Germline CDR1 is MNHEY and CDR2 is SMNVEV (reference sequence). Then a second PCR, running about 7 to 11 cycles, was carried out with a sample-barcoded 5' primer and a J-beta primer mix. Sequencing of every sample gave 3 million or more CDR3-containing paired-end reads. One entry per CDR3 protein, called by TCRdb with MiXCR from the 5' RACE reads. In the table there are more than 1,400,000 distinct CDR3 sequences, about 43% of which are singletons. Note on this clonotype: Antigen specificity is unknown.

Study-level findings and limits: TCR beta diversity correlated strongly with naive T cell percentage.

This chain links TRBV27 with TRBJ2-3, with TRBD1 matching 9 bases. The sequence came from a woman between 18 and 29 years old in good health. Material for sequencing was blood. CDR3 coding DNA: TGTGCCAGCAGCCCAACAGGGGGCAAAGGCACAGATACGCAGTATTTT. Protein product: CASSPTGGKGTDTQYF.